The rows below give T cell receptor beta chains drawn from one sample of a study of T cell responses to AZD1222 COVID-19 vaccine. The assay was immunoSEQ multiplex PCR, and TCRdb's table has in-frame clones only and misses some. The sample carries around 120,000 clones, about 93% recorded once. The sequencing used peripheral blood, collected 28 days after the second AZD1222 dose. Source of these receptors: an adult who received the AZD1222 COVID-19 vaccine. The CDR3 runs from the conserved cysteine through the conserved F or W. The order of the fields is J gene, V gene, CDR3 protein.

J: TRBJ1-2
V: TRBV6-5
CDR3: CASSYDGRQGTHGYTF

J: TRBJ2-3
V: TRBV24-1
CDR3: CAIGLAVTDTQYF

J: TRBJ1-5
V: TRBV27
CDR3: CASSSVQGKPQHF

J: TRBJ2-6
V: TRBV2
CDR3: CATALDLSGANVLTF

J: TRBJ2-5
V: TRBV6-2/TRBV6-3
CDR3: CASSPTGAGGPRETQYF

J: TRBJ2-7
V: TRBV25-1
CDR3: CASKGGGSYEQYF

J: TRBJ1-2
V: TRBV4-3
CDR3: CASSQVLSNYGYTF

J: TRBJ2-3
V: TRBV5-6
CDR3: CASSLEASGGTVGDTQYF

J: TRBJ1-2
V: TRBV10-2
CDR3: CASSGKGKLYGYTF

J: TRBJ2-5
V: TRBV5-5
CDR3: CASSWGTAETQYF

J: TRBJ1-2
V: TRBV9
CDR3: CASSVGTGEGYTF

J: TRBJ2-5
V: TRBV7-8
CDR3: CASSRLAGETQYF

J: TRBJ2-3
V: TRBV9
CDR3: CASTVGLAGGPADTQYF

J: TRBJ2-1
V: TRBV14
CDR3: CASTGTSGRASYEQFF

J: TRBJ1-4
V: TRBV6-5
CDR3: CASSPMWGHEKLFF

J: TRBJ2-3
V: TRBV7-2
CDR3: CASSLRLAGSTDTQYF

J: TRBJ1-1
V: TRBV3-1/TRBV3-2
CDR3: CASSQDRRVRAFF